The 17 T cell receptor beta chains reported below all come from one sample, sequenced in a study of cytomegalovirus exposure and HLA in healthy donors. PCR involved 60 Vbeta and 13 Jbeta primers. This table comes from immunoSEQ multiplex PCR, and its TCRdb copy is limited to in-frame clones, with some not included. This table has approximately 150,000 clones, around three quarters appearing once. Sequencing input: PBMCs. The receptor source for this set is a woman aged 25 to 39 in good health and CMV-seronegative.

The chain combines TRBV7-9 with TRBJ2-3; D call uncertain. Germline CDR1 is SEHNR and CDR2 is FQNEAQ (reference sequence). V lost 5 bases to trimming and J lost 2 bases, with 5 bases between them. CDR3 length equals 12 residues. The CDR3 loop is CASSPYTDTQYF. Written as DNA, the CDR3 is TGTGCCAGCAGCCCCTACACAGATACGCAGTATTTT.

The J gene is TRBJ1-2, the V gene TRBV2; 8 nucleotides agree with TRBD1. J gave up 4 bases and V 4 bases, and 2 bases lay outside the gene matches. The CDR3 totals 13 residues. The V gene's germline CDR1 is SNHLY and CDR2 FYNNEI. The CDR3, as DNA: TGTGCCAGCAGTGTAGACAGGGGCTATGGCTACACCTTC. Translating gives CASSVDRGYGYTF.

The DNA of the CDR3 is TGCGCCAGCAGTGAGTGGACACCCGGGGAGCTGTTTTTT. This gives the protein CASSEWTPGELFF. V gene TRBV10-2 combines with J gene TRBJ2-2; weak D call: TRBD1 (5 bases). Between the trimmed V and J ends, which lost 1 base and 6 bases, there was a span of 6 bases. There are 13 residues in the CDR3. Germline V gene sequence: CDR1 WSHSY, CDR2 SAAADI.

This sequence joins TRBV27 and TRBJ1-1, with D maybe TRBD1 (5 bases). V was shortened by 6 bases and J by 4 bases, with 15 bases between the two germline ends. Germline CDR1 reads MNHEY; CDR2 reads SMNVEV (reference sequence). The length of the CDR3 is 14 residues. CDR3 in amino acids: CASSPRVGGTEAFF. The DNA of the CDR3 is TGTGCCAGCAGCCCCAGGGTCGGGGGCACTGAAGCTTTCTTT.

The chain combines TRBV27 with TRBJ1-4; D is unresolved. Germline V gene data show CDR1 as MNHEY and CDR2 as SMNVEV (reference sequence). Trimming took 3 bases from V and 4 from J, leaving 6 bases between them. The CDR3 totals 13 residues. CDR3: CASSLALNEKLFF. For the CDR3, the DNA is TGTGCCAGCAGTTTGGCCCTTAATGAAAAACTGTTTTTT.

The genes are TRBV11-2 and TRBJ1-3, with 11 bases matching TRBD1. CDR3 size: 15 residues. CDR1 is SGHAT, CDR2 FQNNGV, per germline. Unmatched junction bases numbered 5, after V lost 4 bases and J lost 6 bases. The CDR3 reads CASSSDRGRENTIYF. Here the CDR3 DNA reads TGTGCCAGCAGCTCGGACAGGGGGCGGGAAAACACCATATATTTT.

This sequence joins TRBV7-9 and TRBJ2-7, with D tentatively TRBD1 (5 bases). Trimming pared 3 bases from V and 7 bases from J, leaving 13 bases between. There are 13 residues in the CDR3. Germline CDR1 is SEHNR and CDR2 is FQNEAQ (reference sequence). The CDR3: CASSFQTAREQYF. The CDR3 coding sequence is TGTGCCAGCAGCTTCCAGACAGCAAGGGAGCAGTACTTC. The variable domain in full, with the rest retrieved from reference TRBV7-9 and TRBJ2-7, is DTGVSQNPRHKITKRGQNVTFRCDPISEHNRLYWYRQTLGQGPEFLTYFQNEAQLEKSRLLSDRFSAERPKGSFSTLEIQRTEQGDSAMYLCASSFQTAREQYFGPGTRLTVT.

The chain joins TRBV7-9 to TRBJ2-3; 8 positions agree with TRBD1. Losses at the gene ends were 5 bases for V and 1 base for J; bases not matched to a gene: 5. Germline V lookup: CDR1 SEHNR, CDR2 FQNEAQ (reference sequence). The CDR3 runs to 15 residues. DNA of the CDR3: TGTGCCAGCAGCCCGACAGGGGACGGCACAGATACGCAGTATTTT. This encodes CASSPTGDGTDTQYF.

This clone was recorded a few times. V and J are TRBV18 and TRBJ1-1; 7 nucleotides match TRBD1. This CDR3 has 15 amino acids. V dropped 0 bases and J dropped 4; count of bases not matched to a gene: 5. The germline V gene encodes CDR1 KGHSH and CDR2 LQKENI. In DNA, the CDR3 is TGTGCCAGCTCACCACCGGACAGGAGATTCACTGAAGCTTTCTTT. Its protein product is CASSPPDRRFTEAFF. Variable domain in full (rest from reference TRBV18 and TRBJ1-1): NAGVMQNPRHLVRRRGQEARLRCSPMKGHSHVYWYRQLPEEGLKFMVYLQKENIIDESGMPKERFSAEFPKEGPSILRIQQVVRGDSAAYFCASSPPDRRFTEAFFGQGTRLTVV.

This chain connects TRBV11-2 to TRBJ2-1; no reliable D call. This CDR3 comprises 14 residues. Deletions cut 3 bases from V and 3 bases from J, with 9 bases between. Germline CDR1 is SGHAT and CDR2 is FQNNGV. This CDR3 reads CASSLAPFYNEQFF. CDR3 nucleotide sequence: TGTGCCAGCAGCTTGGCCCCCTTCTACAATGAGCAGTTCTTC. Supplemented by reference TRBV11-2 and TRBJ2-1, the full variable domain reads EAGVAQSPRYKIIEKRQSVAFWCNPISGHATLYWYQQILGQGPKLLIQFQNNGVVDDSQLPKDRFSAERLKGVDSTLKIQPAKLEDSAVYLCASSLAPFYNEQFFGPGTRLTVL.

The rearrangement links TRBV6-1 to TRBJ2-3, with D possibly being TRBD1 (6 bases). Germline V gene lookup returns CDR1 MNHNS and CDR2 SASEGT. Trimming took off 2 bases at V and 3 bases at J, with 15 bases between the two ends. The length of the CDR3 is 16 residues. CDR3 coding DNA: TGTGCCAGCAGTGAACTCAGGGGTGGCATTACAGATACGCAGTATTTT. This translates into CASSELRGGITDTQYF.

The chain has TRBV4-1 and TRBJ1-3; TRBD1 matches 10 bases. This CDR3 contains 17 residues. The germline V gene has CDR1 MGHRA and CDR2 YSYEKL. Losses at the gene ends were 3 bases for V and 3 bases for J; bases not matched to a gene: 8. CDR3 in amino acids: CASSQRSDRGLGNTIYF. Here the CDR3 DNA reads TGCGCCAGCAGCCAGAGATCCGACAGGGGGCTTGGAAACACCATATATTTT.

This chain connects TRBV5-1 to TRBJ2-3; D is unclear. Trimming took off 4 bases at V and 0 bases at J, with 12 bases between the two ends. Germline CDR1 reads SGHRS; CDR2 reads YFSETQ. The CDR3 loop spans 15 amino acids. The DNA for the CDR3 is TGCGCCAGCAGCCGGCTGGAGACTAGCACAGATACGCAGTATTTT. Amino acids: CASSRLETSTDTQYF.

This clone appeared a single time. This chain uses TRBV7-8 with TRBJ2-3, with 10 bases that match TRBD2. With 1 base clipped from V and 5 bases from J, the junction kept 9 bases outside the gene matches. The CDR3 consists of 17 residues. Germline CDR1 is SGHVS and CDR2 is FQNEAQ. CDR3 DNA: TGTGCCAGCAGCTTAGGCCCAGCGGGAGGGCCCGGAGATACGCAGTATTTT. This sequence encodes CASSLGPAGGPGDTQYF.

The rearrangement joins TRBV6-5 to TRBJ2-5, with 8 nucleotides matching TRBD1. The CDR3 loop spans 14 amino acids. V dropped 5 bases and J dropped 3; count of bases not matched to a gene: 5. The germline CDR1 and CDR2 sequences are MNHEY and SVGAGI. CDR3 nucleotides: TGTGCCAGCAGTGACGGACAGGGAAAAGAGACCCAGTACTTC. Protein: CASSDGQGKETQYF.

This clone was seen only a few times. V and J are TRBV23-1 and TRBJ2-7, with D possibly TRBD1 on 5 matching bases. TRBV23-1 is flagged as an ORF with uncertain function. The CDR3 runs to 16 residues. V lost 0 bases and J 0 bases, leaving 12 bases between the germline ends. CDR3 protein: CASSQSKAGNSYEQYF. CDR3 DNA: TGCGCCAGCAGTCAATCGAAGGCAGGGAACTCCTACGAGCAGTACTTC.

The rearrangement uses TRBV9 and TRBJ2-7; 7 bases agree with TRBD2. Per germline, CDR1 SGDLS and CDR2 YYNGEE. V dropped 3 bases and J dropped 2; count of bases not matched to a gene: 17. The CDR3 covers 18 residues. DNA for the CDR3: TGTGCCAGCAGCGGGGACCCGAAGACTAGCCGATCCCCCTACGAGCAGTACTTC. This gives the protein CASSGDPKTSRSPYEQYF.